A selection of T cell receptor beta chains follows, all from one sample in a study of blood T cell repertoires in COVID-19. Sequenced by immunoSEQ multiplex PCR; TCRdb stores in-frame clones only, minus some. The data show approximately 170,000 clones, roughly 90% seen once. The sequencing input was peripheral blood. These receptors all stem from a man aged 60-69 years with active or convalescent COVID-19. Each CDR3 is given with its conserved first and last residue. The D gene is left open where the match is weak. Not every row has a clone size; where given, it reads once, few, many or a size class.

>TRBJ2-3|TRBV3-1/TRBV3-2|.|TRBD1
CASSQEQGADTQYF
TGTGCCAGCAGCCAAGAGCAGGGGGCAGATACGCAGTATTTT
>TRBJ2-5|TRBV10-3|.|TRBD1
CAISERGPGQYF
TGTGCCATCAGTGAAAGGGGGCCAGGGCAGTACTTC
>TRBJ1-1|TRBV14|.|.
CASSQGLPGDTEAFF
TGTGCCAGCAGCCAAGGCTTGCCAGGGGACACTGAAGCTTTCTTT
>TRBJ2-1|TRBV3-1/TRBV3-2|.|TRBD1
CASSYLGTGGNEQFF
TGTGCCAGCAGCTACCTCGGGACAGGGGGGAATGAGCAGTTCTTC
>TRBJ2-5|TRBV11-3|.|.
CASSKTGLQETQYF
TGTGCCAGCAGTAAAACGGGACTTCAAGAGACCCAGTACTTC
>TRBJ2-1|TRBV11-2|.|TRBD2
CASSLGHPLLAGRGNEQFF
TGTGCCAGCAGCTTAGGTCACCCTTTACTAGCGGGGCGAGGCAATGAGCAGTTCTTC
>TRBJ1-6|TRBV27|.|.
CASSFQQGMGSPLHF
TGTGCCAGCAGTTTCCAACAGGGTATGGGTTCACCCCTCCACTTT
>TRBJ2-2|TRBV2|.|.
CASSETTVAGELFF
TGTGCCAGCAGTGAAACTACGGTGGCCGGGGAGCTGTTTTTT
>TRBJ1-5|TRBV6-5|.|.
CASIGGRRNQPQHF
TGTGCCAGCATTGGAGGAAGAAGGAATCAGCCCCAGCATTTT
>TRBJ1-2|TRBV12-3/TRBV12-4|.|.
CASSRGGGYTF
TGTGCCAGCAGCCGCGGGGGCGGCTACACCTTC
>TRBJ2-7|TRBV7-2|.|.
CASSLSMGASYEQYF
TGTGCCAGCAGCTTGTCTATGGGGGCATCCTACGAGCAGTACTTC
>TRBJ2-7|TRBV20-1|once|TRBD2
CSGYSGAEQYF
TGCAGTGGGTATAGCGGGGCCGAGCAGTACTTC
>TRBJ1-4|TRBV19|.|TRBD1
CASSMTGSDEKLFF
TGTGCCAGTAGCATGACAGGGTCTGATGAAAAACTGTTTTTT
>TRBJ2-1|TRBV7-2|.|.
CASSATSNEQFF
TGTGCCAGCAGCGCGACTAGTAATGAGCAGTTCTTC
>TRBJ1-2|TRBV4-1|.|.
CASSQEDSLGYTF
TGCGCCAGCAGCCAAGAGGACAGTCTGGGCTACACCTTC
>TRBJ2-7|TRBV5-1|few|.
CASSLEASDRSYEQYF
TGCGCCAGCAGCTTGGAGGCCTCCGACAGGTCCTACGAGCAGTACTTC
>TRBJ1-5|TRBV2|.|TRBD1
CASTNRGGQPQHF
TGTGCCAGCACGAACAGGGGTGGTCAGCCCCAGCATTTT
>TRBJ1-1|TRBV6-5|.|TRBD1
CASSQLGQGSPLDF
TGTGCCAGCAGTCAACTCGGACAGGGCTCGCCCTTGGACTTT
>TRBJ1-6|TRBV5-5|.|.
CASGAGNSPLHF
TGTGCCAGCGGGGCAGGAAATTCACCCCTCCACTTT
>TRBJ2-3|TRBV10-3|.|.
CAISVNTGVGTDTQYF
TGTGCCATCAGTGTCAATACGGGAGTCGGGACAGATACGCAGTATTTT
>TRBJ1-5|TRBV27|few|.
CASSLVGQPQHF
TGTGCCAGCAGTTTAGTCGGGCAGCCCCAGCATTTT
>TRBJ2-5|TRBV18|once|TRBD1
CASSPGTAETQYF
TGTGCCAGCTCACCCGGGACAGCAGAGACCCAGTACTTC
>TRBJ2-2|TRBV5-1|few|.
CASSLSGLITGELFF
TGCGCCAGCAGCTTGTCGGGACTTATCACCGGGGAGCTGTTTTTT
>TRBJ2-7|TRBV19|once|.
CASSIGPGAYEQYF
TGTGCCAGTAGTATTGGGCCGGGGGCCTACGAGCAGTACTTC
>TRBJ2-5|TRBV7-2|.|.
CASSSTTSQETQYF
TGTGCCAGCAGCTCTACGACTAGTCAAGAGACCCAGTACTTC
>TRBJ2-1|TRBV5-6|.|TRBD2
CASSLVGLADRNEQFF
TGTGCCAGCAGCTTGGTCGGACTAGCGGACCGGAATGAGCAGTTCTTC
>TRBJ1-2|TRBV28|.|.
CASRSRLGYTF
TGTGCCAGCAGGTCCCGACTAGGCTACACCTTC
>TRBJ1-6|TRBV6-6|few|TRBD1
CASTGQGARPLHF
TGTGCCAGCACTGGACAGGGAGCAAGGCCCCTCCACTTT
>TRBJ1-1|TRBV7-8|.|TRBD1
CASSGGQGVIMNTEAFF
TGTGCCAGCAGCGGCGGACAGGGGGTTATCATGAACACTGAAGCTTTCTTT
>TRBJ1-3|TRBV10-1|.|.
CASSDRASGNTIYF
TGCGCCAGCAGTGACCGAGCCTCAGGAAACACCATATATTTT
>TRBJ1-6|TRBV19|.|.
CASSKGQLLDSPLHF
TGTGCCAGTAGTAAAGGACAGCTCCTCGATTCACCCCTCCACTTT
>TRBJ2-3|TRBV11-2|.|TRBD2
CASSWATSATDTQYF
TGTGCCAGCAGCTGGGCGACTAGCGCCACAGATACGCAGTATTTT
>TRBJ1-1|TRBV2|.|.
CASSEEWNTEAFF
TGTGCCAGCAGTGAGGAGTGGAACACTGAAGCTTTCTTT
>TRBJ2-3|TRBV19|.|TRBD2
CASSIDRLAATQYF
TGTGCCAGTAGTATAGACCGACTAGCTGCTACGCAGTATTTT
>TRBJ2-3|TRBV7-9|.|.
CASSVGAADTQYF
TGTGCCAGCAGTGTGGGGGCTGCAGATACGCAGTATTTT
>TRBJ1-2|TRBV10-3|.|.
CAISRKRGNGYTF
TGTGCCATCAGTCGTAAACGGGGTAATGGCTACACCTTC
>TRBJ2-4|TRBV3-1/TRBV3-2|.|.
CASSQDRRPPEPIQYF
TGTGCCAGCAGCCAAGACAGGAGGCCGCCCGAGCCCATTCAGTACTTC
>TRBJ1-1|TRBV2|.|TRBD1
CASRLDRGSEAFF
TGTGCCAGCAGGCTAGACAGGGGGTCTGAAGCTTTCTTT
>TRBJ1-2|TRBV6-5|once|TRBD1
CASSYAGTGDYGYTF
TGTGCCAGCAGTTACGCCGGGACAGGGGACTATGGCTACACCTTC